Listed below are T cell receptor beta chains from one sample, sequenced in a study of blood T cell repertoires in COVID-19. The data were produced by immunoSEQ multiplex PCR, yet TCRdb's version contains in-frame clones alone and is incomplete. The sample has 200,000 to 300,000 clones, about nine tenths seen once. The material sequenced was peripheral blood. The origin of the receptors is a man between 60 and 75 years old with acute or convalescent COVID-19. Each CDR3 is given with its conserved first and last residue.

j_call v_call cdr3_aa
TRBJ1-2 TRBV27 CASSKWTGSNYGYTF
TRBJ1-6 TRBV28 CASTSRQGNSPLHF
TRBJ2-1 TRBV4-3 CASSQDGTSSYNEQFF
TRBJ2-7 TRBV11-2 CASSLDRGLDEQYF
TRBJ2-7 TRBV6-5 CASSELYEQYF
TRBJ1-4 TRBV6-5 CASSYSIGGNEKLFF
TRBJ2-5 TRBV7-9 CASSLLIAGEGETQYF
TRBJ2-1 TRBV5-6 CASLSQKISYNEQFF
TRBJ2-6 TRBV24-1 CATSDSLSGANVLTF
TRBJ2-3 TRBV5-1 CASSLGTGTDTQYF
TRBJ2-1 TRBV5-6 CASSPRQGVTYNEQFF
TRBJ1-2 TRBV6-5 CASRSRGSPDGYTF
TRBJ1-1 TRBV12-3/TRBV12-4 CASSFGGGTEAFF
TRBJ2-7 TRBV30 CAWTSGGREQYF
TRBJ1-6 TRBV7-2 CASSPGRGRGVVHSPLHF
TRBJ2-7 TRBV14 CASSQGVFRGSYEQYF
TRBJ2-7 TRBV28 CASSFREQYF
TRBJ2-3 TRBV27 CASRIAGEGTQYF
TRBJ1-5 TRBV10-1 CAIPDRANQPQHF
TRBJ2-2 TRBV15 CATSRELAGAGELFF
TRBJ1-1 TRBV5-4 CASSLEGTGGADAFF
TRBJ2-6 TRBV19 CASSHGTGSGANVLTF
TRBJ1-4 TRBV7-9 CASSYREGEKLFF
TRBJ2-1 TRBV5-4 CASSLWSLAGEGEQFF
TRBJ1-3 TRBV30 CAWSVVAGPRSGNTIYF
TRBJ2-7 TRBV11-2 CASSLASGMTYEQYF
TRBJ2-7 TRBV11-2 CASSLRLAGEQYF
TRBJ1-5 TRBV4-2 CASSQDGGTYQPQHF
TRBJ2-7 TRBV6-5 CASSSTRAPYEQYF
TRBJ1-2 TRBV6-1 CASIEAPGQLLSGYTF
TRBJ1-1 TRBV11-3 CASSLNRVQGEAFF
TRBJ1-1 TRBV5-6 CASSLLGFSEAFF
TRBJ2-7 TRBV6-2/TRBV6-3 CASSYYSRNEQYF
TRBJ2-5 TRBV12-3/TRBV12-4 CASSVQGRETQYF
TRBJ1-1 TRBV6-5 CASSLREDAEAFF
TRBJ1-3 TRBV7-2 CASSPREGAGNTIYF
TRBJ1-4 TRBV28 CASSLAGGAREKLFF
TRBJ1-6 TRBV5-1 CASSLGRSNSPLHF
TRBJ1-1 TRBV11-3 CASGRGANTEAFF
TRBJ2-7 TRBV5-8 CASGPRGLLSYEQYF
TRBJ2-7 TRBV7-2 CASSAWTSAEQYF
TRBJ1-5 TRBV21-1 CASSKAPTGQGGQPQHF
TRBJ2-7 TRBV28 CASSLGTRRYEQYF
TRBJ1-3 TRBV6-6 CASTLREGNRDTIYF
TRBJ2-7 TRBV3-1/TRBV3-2 CASSQDSRTYEQYF
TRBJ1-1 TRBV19 CASSSPGQGASEAFF
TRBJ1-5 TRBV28 CASSSSGTGYRQPQHF
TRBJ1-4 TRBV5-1 CASSLYPGELFF
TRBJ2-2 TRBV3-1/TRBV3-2 CASSPGLESAGELFF
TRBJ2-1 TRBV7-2 CASSLFGTSGPNEQFF
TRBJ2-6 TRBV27 CASSLDKNGANVLTF
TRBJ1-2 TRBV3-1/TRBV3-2 CASSGTGDGYTF
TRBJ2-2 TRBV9 CASGLQVKAGELFF
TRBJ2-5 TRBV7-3 CASSLTGGRGYQETQYF
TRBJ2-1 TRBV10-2 CASSESLTGTGVNNEQFF
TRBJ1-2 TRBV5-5 CASSLIPRGVGGDGYTF